A single sample gave rise to the 5 T cell receptor beta chains below, sequenced in a study of T cells after posttransplantation cyclophosphamide. The assay was immunoSEQ multiplex PCR, and TCRdb's table has in-frame clones only and misses some. This sample has fewer than 40,000 clones and no singletons, with 4% to 5.5% in the ten largest. Sequenced material: PBMCs. The origin of the receptors is a woman aged 25 to 39 in good health and a related stem cell transplant donor.

For this clone: The sample holds other DNA sequences that translate to the same CDR3. The chain uses TRBV6-1 and TRBJ1-1; 7 positions agree with TRBD1. Unmatched junction bases numbered 2, after V lost 4 bases and J lost 3 bases. Germline CDR1 MNHNS, CDR2 SASEGT. The CDR3 totals 13 residues. Here the CDR3 DNA reads TGTGCCAGCAGTGGACAGGGCGACACTGAAGCTTTCTTT. Residues: CASSGQGDTEAFF.

In this sample, this clone turned up many times. The genes are TRBV19 and TRBJ1-5; perhaps TRBD1 as D (6 bases). CDR1 LNHDA and CDR2 SQIVND come from the germline V gene (reference sequence). The V end was cut by 11 bases, the J end by 6 bases, with 20 bases between. The CDR3 is 14 residues long. CDR3 sequence: CAGSYNGGGQPQHF. The CDR3, as DNA: TGTGCCGGATCCTACAATGGGGGCGGTCAGCCCCAGCATTTT.

There are many counts of this clone. The rearrangement links TRBV7-2 to TRBJ1-1; D perhaps matches TRBD1 (6 bases). Trimming shortened V by 3 bases and J by 6 bases, and 8 bases separated the two germline ends. The CDR3 covers 12 residues. Germline V lookup: CDR1 SGHTA, CDR2 FQGNSA. This chain's CDR3 is CASSLQGPEAFF. DNA for the CDR3: TGTGCCAGCAGCTTGCAGGGGCCTGAAGCTTTCTTT.

Ten or more counts support this clone. V gene TRBV6-4 combines with J gene TRBJ2-1, with 8 bases lining up with TRBD2. Germline CDR1 is MRHNA and CDR2 is SNTAGT. The CDR3 consists of 15 residues. Unmatched junction bases numbered 5, after V lost 4 bases and J lost 3 bases. The CDR3 loop reads CASSALAGYYNEQFF. DNA for the CDR3: TGTGCCAGCAGTGCCTTAGCGGGGTACTACAATGAGCAGTTCTTC.

Ten or more counts support this clone. The chain employs TRBV7-7 and TRBJ2-7; D perhaps matches TRBD1 (5 bases). V shed 5 bases and J shed 3 bases, with 11 bases lying between them. The CDR3 has 13 residues. Germline V gene data show CDR1 as SSHAT and CDR2 as FNYEAQ (reference sequence). The CDR3 loop is CASSPAGYYEQYF. Written as DNA, the CDR3 is TGTGCCAGCAGCCCGGCAGGGTACTACGAGCAGTACTTC.